Following are 21 T cell receptor beta chains from one sample sequenced in a study of T-cell memory formation after mild COVID-19. Each CDR3 protein gets one entry after TCRdb re-called the 5' RACE reads with MiXCR. The data show about 350,000 distinct CDR3 sequences, around 13% seen once. The source material was PBMCs or a T cell subset sorted from them (not recorded which). The source is a man between 18 and 35 years old who had mild COVID-19 (a few samples of this study predate the infection). Cell type and time point are not known.

The sample holds many counts of this clonotype. The chain joins TRBV6-2 or TRBV6-3 to TRBJ1-2; the D is unclear. The CDR3 runs 15 residues. The ends were cut back, 2 bases at V and 2 bases at J, with 12 bases in the middle. Germline CDR1 MNHEY, CDR2 SVGEGT. CDR3 protein: CASSYDAGSNYGYTF. The CDR3 DNA reads TGTGCCAGCAGTTACGACGCCGGATCAAACTATGGCTACACCTTC.

This CDR3 reads CASSPGLGVDTQYF. The CDR3 nucleotides are TGTGCCAGCAGCCCGGGGCTGGGGGTGGATACGCAGTATTTT. The chain recombines TRBV7-3 with TRBJ2-3, with D perhaps TRBD1 or TRBD2 (5 bases each). V lost 5 bases and J 6 bases, leaving 15 bases between the germline ends. Germline loops: CDR1 SGHTA, CDR2 FQGTGA. This CDR3 contains 14 residues.

Only a few counts were recorded for this clonotype. The chain employs TRBV9 and TRBJ2-7; unclear D gene. V was trimmed by 3 bases and J by 2 bases, leaving 9 bases between them. This CDR3 region has 13 residues. The germline V gene encodes CDR1 SGDLS and CDR2 YYNGEE. The CDR3 reads CASSERPAYEQYF. The CDR3 DNA is TGTGCCAGCAGCGAACGACCCGCCTACGAGCAGTACTTC.

This chain uses TRBV4-2 with TRBJ2-7, with no clear D. The CDR3 has 12 residues. Trimming took off 0 bases at V and 3 bases at J, with 3 bases between the two ends. Per the germline V gene, CDR1 is LGHNA and CDR2 is YNFKEQ. The CDR3 is CASSQDGYEQYV. CDR3 in DNA: TGTGCCAGCAGCCAAGATGGCTACGAGCAGTACGTC.

This clonotype was seen a few times. The chain is built from TRBV28 and TRBJ2-7; 9 bases are shared with TRBD1. Germline CDR1 reads MDHEN; CDR2 reads SYDVKM. This CDR3 has 17 amino acids. Unmatched junction bases numbered 11, after V lost 5 bases and J lost 0 bases. As DNA, the CDR3 is TGTGCCAGCAGTCCTCCGGGACAGGGTTTTAGCTCCTACGAGCAGTACGTC. Translating it yields CASSPPGQGFSSYEQYV.

The chain has TRBV12-3 or TRBV12-4 and TRBJ2-5, with 12 bases identical to TRBD2. This CDR3 spans 16 amino acids. Unmatched junction bases numbered 9, after V lost 10 bases and J lost 0 bases. The CDR3, as DNA: TGTGCCAACTACCTGACTAGCGGGGGCCACCAAGAGACCCAGTACTTC. Translating gives CANYLTSGGHQETQYF.

This chain uses TRBV15 with TRBJ1-1; unclear D gene. The CDR3 is 13 amino acids. V lost 4 bases and J lost 7, with 13 bases in between. Looked up from germline, CDR1 is LNHNV and CDR2 is YYDKDF (reference sequence). The CDR3 sequence is CATSIWGGDEAFF. The DNA for the CDR3 is TGTGCCACCAGCATTTGGGGTGGGGATGAAGCTTTCTTT.

The rearrangement uses TRBV7-9 and TRBJ2-5; possibly TRBD2 for D (6 bases). The germline gives CDR1 SEHNR, CDR2 FQNEAQ (reference sequence). V lost 6 bases to trimming and J lost 0 bases, with 14 bases between them. CDR3 length equals 15 residues. The CDR3 here is CASSPRGANQETQYF. The CDR3 coding sequence is TGTGCCAGCAGTCCACGCGGGGCCAACCAAGAGACCCAGTACTTC.

The chain uses TRBV20-1 and TRBJ2-5; no firm D call. Trimming removed 5 bases at V and 4 bases at J, with 14 bases between. This CDR3 is 13 amino acids long. From germline, CDR1 is DFQATT and CDR2 SNEGSKA (reference sequence). The CDR3: CSAPGQNGETQYF. The DNA for the CDR3 is TGCAGTGCTCCGGGCCAAAACGGAGAGACCCAGTACTTC.

This clonotype has just a few counts. This chain links TRBV6-1 with TRBJ2-7; 9 nucleotides line up with TRBD1. The CDR3 loop spans 12 amino acids. Germline-derived CDR1 and CDR2 are MNHNS and SASEGT. V was pared by 2 bases and J by 11 bases, with 4 bases of the junction left unmatched. Here the CDR3 DNA reads TGTGCCAGCAGTGAAAATCGGGACAGGGAGTACGTC. It encodes CASSENRDREYV.

The genes are TRBV6-5 and TRBJ2-1; the match to TRBD1 covers 7 bases. CDR3 length: 17 amino acids. The V segment lost 5 bases and the J segment 2 bases; nucleotides outside the gene matches: 12. Germline-derived CDR1 and CDR2 are MNHEY and SVGAGI. As DNA, the CDR3 is TGTGCCAGCAGTGCCGCCGGGACAGCTAATCCCTACAATGAGCAGTTCTTC. Amino acid sequence: CASSAAGTANPYNEQFF.

This chain links TRBV20-1 with TRBJ2-1; D is ambiguous. Trimming took off 3 bases at V and 6 bases at J, with 12 bases between the two ends. Germline assignment: CDR1 DFQATT and CDR2 SNEGSKA (reference sequence). The CDR3 loop spans 13 amino acids. The CDR3 sequence: CSASRRLGNEQFF. The CDR3 nucleotides are TGCAGTGCTAGTCGCCGTCTTGGCAATGAGCAGTTCTTC.

The sample holds many counts of this clonotype. This chain uses TRBV3-1 with TRBJ2-1; TRBD2 aligns across 9 bases. Trimming took 11 bases from V and 0 from J; bases not matched to a gene: 2. This CDR3 is 13 amino acids long. Germline V CDR1 and CDR2: LGHDT, YNNKEL (reference sequence). The CDR3 nucleotides read TGTGCCGCGGGGGGGAGCTCCTACAATGAGCAGTTCTTC. It encodes CAAGGSSYNEQFF.

This clonotype appeared a few times. This chain connects TRBV5-1 to TRBJ2-2; D perhaps matches TRBD2 (5 bases). Deletions cut 7 bases from V and 3 bases from J, with 19 bases between. There are 16 residues in the CDR3. CDR1 and CDR2 from the germline V gene are SGHRS and YFSETQ. CDR3 protein: CASARGELDYTGELFF. The CDR3 DNA reads TGCGCCAGCGCTAGAGGCGAGTTGGACTACACCGGGGAGCTGTTTTTT.

Only a few counts were recorded for this clonotype. The rearrangement uses TRBV5-6 and TRBJ1-5; D ambiguous. V was shortened by 4 bases and J by 6 bases, with 14 bases between the two germline ends. CDR3 length: 14 amino acids. Per the germline V gene, CDR1 is SGHDT and CDR2 is YYEEEE. The CDR3 sequence is CASSLWVFPQPQHF. The CDR3 nucleotides read TGTGCCAGCAGCCTGTGGGTTTTCCCTCAGCCCCAGCATTTT.

The V gene is TRBV30, the J gene TRBJ1-6, with 8 nucleotides matching TRBD1. The CDR3 is made up of 15 amino acids. V dropped 7 bases and J dropped 7; count of bases not matched to a gene: 12. Germline V gives CDR1 GTSNPN, CDR2 SVGIG (reference sequence). The CDR3: CASRYRDRGNSPLHF. CDR3 sequence (DNA): TGTGCCTCACGGTACCGAGACAGGGGAAATTCACCCCTCCACTTT.

This clonotype was detected a few times. This rearrangement joins TRBV11-1 to TRBJ2-7; the D call may be TRBD1 or TRBD2 (5 bases each). Germline assignment: CDR1 SGHAT and CDR2 FQDESV (reference sequence). V was cut by 5 bases and J by 7 bases, with 15 bases left in between. This CDR3 comprises 13 residues. This chain's CDR3 is CASSPRDLGEQYF. The DNA of the CDR3 is TGTGCCAGCAGCCCCCGGGACCTCGGGGAGCAGTACTTC.

V usage is TRBV7-2 and J usage is TRBJ2-7; D is possibly TRBD1 (6 bases). In germline, CDR1 is SGHTA, CDR2 FQGNSA. V was shortened by 1 base and J by 5 bases, with 6 bases between the two germline ends. CDR3 length: 12 residues. CDR3 protein: CASSLGTDEQYV. The CDR3 DNA is TGTGCCAGCAGCTTAGGGACAGACGAGCAGTACGTC.

In this sample, this clonotype turned up a few times. V is TRBV12-5 and J is TRBJ2-3, with D hard to call. The V gene's germline CDR1 is LGHNT and CDR2 FRNRAP. Trimming stripped 3 bases from V and 2 bases from J, with 6 bases between. This CDR3 region has 13 residues. As DNA, the CDR3 is TGTGCTAGTGGTTTTACCCACACAGATACGCAGTATTTT. This encodes CASGFTHTDTQYF.

J is TRBJ2-3 and V is TRBV14, with 10 bases identical to TRBD1. Trimming cost V 1 base and J 6 bases; bases outside gene matches: 4. The CDR3 spans 15 residues. Germline CDR1 reads SGHDN; CDR2 reads FVKESK. The DNA for the CDR3 is TGTGCCAGCAGCCAAGGGACAGGGGGGTTTGATACGCAGTATTTT. It codes for CASSQGTGGFDTQYF.

This clonotype was counted at least ten times. This chain uses TRBV18 with TRBJ2-5, with D unresolved. Trimming shortened V by 5 bases and J by 0 bases, and 4 bases separated the two germline ends. The length of the CDR3 is 12 residues. CDR1 is KGHSH, CDR2 LQKENI, per germline. CDR3 in DNA: TGTGCCAGCTCAGAGTACCAAGAGACCCAGTACTTC. This sequence encodes CASSEYQETQYF.